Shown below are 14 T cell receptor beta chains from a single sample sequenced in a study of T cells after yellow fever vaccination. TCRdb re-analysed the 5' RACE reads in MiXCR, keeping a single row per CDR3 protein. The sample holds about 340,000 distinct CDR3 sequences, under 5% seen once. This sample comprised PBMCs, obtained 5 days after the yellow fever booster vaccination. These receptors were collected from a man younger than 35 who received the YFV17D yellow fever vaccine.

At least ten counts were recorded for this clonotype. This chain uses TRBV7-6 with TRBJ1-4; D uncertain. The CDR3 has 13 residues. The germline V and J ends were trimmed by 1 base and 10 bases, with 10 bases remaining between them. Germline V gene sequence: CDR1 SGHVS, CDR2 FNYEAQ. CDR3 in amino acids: CASSLELAGKLFF. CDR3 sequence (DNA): TGTGCCAGCAGCTTAGAACTTGCCGGAAAACTGTTTTTT.

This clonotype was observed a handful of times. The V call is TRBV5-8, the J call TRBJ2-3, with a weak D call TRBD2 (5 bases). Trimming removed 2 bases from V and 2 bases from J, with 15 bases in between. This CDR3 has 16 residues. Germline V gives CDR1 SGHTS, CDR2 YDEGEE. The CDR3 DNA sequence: TGTGCCAGCAGCTTTTCTGGCGTGAGGGACACAGATACGCAGTATTTT. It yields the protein CASSFSGVRDTDTQYF.

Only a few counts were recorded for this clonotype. The CDR3 DNA sequence: TGCGCCAGCAGCCCACGGGACAGGGGGCGATTTTCAGATACGCAGTATTTT. Translation gives CASSPRDRGRFSDTQYF. The V gene is TRBV4-3, the J gene TRBJ2-3; the match to TRBD1 covers 12 bases. CDR3 length: 17 residues. The V and J ends lost 4 bases and 4 bases, in that order; junction bases with no gene match: 9. The germline V gene encodes CDR1 LGHNA and CDR2 YSLEER.

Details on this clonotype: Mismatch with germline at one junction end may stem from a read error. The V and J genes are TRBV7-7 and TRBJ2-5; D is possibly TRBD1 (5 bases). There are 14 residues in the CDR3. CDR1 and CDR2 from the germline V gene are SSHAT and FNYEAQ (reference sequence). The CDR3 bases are TGTGCTAGCAGCCCGCAGCAGGGACAAGAGACCCAGTACTTC. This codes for CASSPQQGQETQYF.

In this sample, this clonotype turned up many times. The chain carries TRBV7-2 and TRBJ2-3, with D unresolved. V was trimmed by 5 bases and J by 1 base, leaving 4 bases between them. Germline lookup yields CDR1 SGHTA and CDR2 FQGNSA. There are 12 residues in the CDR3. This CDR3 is CASSRRTDTQYF. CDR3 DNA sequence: TGTGCCAGCAGCCGTCGCACAGATACGCAGTATTTT.

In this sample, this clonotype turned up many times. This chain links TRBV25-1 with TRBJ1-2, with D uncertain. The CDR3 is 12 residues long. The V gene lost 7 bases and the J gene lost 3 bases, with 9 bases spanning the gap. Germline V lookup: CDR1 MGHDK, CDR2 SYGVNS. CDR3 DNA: TGTGCCAGCAATACCGGGGACTATGGCTACACCTTC. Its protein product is CASNTGDYGYTF.

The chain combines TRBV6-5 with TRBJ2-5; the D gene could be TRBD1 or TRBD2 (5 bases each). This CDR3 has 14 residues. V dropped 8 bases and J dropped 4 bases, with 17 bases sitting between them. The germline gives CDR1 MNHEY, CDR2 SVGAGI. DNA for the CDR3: TGTGCCAGCGGCCCAACCAGGGAGAGAGAGACCCAGTACTTC. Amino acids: CASGPTRERETQYF.

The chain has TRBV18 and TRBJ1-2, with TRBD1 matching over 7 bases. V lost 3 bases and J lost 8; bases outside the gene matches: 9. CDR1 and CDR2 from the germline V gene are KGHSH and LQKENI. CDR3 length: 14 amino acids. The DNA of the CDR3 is TGTGCCAGCTCACCGACAACAGGGGTCGAGGGCTACACCTTC. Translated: CASSPTTGVEGYTF.

In DNA form, the CDR3 reads TGCGCCAGCAAGGGCGGGAGAAACATTCAGTACTTC. Translation: CASKGGRNIQYF. V usage is TRBV5-1 and J usage is TRBJ2-4, with TRBD2 matching 7 bases. Trimming at V came to 6 bases and at J to 6 bases, leaving 3 bases not matched to a gene. CDR3 size: 12 residues. CDR1 and CDR2 (germline): SGHRS, YFSETQ.

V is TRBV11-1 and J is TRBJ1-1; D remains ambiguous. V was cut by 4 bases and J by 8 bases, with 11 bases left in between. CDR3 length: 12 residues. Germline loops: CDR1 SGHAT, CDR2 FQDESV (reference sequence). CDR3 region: CASSSTVEEAFF. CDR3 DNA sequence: TGTGCCAGCAGCTCCACAGTAGAAGAAGCTTTCTTT.

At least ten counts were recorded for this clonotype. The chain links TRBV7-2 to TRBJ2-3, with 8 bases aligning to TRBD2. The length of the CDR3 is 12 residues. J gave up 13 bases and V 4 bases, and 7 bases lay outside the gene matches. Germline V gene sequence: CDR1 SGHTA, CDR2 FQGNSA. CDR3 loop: CASSSSSGAEYF. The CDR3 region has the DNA TGTGCCAGCAGCTCAAGTAGCGGGGCGGAGTATTTT.

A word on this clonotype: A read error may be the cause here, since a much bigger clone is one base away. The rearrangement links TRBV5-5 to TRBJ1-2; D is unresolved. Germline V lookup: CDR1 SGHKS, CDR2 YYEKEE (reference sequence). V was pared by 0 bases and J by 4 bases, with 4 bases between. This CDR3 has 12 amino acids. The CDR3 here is CASSLASYGYTF. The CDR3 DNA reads TGTGCCAGCAGCTTGGCCAGCTATGGCTACACCTTC.

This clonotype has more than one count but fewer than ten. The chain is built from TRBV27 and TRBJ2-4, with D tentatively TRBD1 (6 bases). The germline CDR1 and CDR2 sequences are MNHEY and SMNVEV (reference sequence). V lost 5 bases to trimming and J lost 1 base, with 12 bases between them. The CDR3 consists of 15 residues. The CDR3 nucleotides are TGTGCCAGCAGTATCAATAGGGGGGCCAAAAACATTCAGTACTTC. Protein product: CASSINRGAKNIQYF.

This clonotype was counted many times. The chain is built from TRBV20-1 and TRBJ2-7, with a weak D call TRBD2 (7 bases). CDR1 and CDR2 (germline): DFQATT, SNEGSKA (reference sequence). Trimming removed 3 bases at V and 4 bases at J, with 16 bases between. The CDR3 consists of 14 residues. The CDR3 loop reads CSARERGGGYEQYF. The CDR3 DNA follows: TGCAGTGCTAGGGAGCGGGGAGGGGGATACGAGCAGTACTTC.